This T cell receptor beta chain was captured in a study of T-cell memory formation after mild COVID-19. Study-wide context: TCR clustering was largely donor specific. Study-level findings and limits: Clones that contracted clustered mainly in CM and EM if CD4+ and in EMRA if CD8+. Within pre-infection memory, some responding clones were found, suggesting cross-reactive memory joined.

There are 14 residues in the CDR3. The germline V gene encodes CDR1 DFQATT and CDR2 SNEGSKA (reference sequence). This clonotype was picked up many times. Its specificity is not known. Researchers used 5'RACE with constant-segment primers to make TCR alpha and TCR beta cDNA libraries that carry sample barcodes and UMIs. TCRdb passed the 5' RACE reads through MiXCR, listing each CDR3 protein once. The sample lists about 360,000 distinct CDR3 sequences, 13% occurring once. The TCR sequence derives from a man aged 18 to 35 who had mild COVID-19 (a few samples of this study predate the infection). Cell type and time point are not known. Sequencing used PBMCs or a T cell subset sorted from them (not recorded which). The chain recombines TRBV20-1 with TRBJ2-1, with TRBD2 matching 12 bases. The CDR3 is CSYKSPGLAGEQFF. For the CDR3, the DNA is TGCAGCTATAAAAGCCCGGGACTAGCGGGCGAGCAGTTCTTC.